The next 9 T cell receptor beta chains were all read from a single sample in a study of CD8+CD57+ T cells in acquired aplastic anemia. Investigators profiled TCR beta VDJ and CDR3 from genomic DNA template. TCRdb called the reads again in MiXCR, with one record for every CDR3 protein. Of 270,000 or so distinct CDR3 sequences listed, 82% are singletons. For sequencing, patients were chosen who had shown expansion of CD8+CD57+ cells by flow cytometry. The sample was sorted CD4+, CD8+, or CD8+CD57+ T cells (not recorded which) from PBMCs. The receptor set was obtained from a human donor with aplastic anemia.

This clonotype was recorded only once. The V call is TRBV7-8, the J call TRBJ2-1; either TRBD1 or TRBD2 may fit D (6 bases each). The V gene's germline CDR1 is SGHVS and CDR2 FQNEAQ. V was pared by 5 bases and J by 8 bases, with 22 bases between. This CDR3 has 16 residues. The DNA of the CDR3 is TGTGCCAGCAGCCTAGGGGGAGGAACCGGTACGGATGAGCAGTTCTTC. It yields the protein CASSLGGGTGTDEQFF.

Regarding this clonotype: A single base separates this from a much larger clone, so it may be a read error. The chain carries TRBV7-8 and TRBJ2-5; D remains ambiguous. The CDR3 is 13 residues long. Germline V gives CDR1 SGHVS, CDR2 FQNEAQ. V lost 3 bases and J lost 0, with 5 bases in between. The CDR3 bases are TGTGCCAGCAGCTTCGTGTACCAAGAGACCCAGTACTTC. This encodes CASSFVYQETQYF.

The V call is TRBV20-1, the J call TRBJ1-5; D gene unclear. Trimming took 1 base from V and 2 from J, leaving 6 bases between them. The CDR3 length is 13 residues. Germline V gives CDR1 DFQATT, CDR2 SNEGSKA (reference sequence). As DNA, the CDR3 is TGCAGTGCTAGAGCCGGGGGCAATCAGCCCCAGCATTTT. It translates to CSARAGGNQPQHF.

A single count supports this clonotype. Here the CDR3 reads CASSLVAWRNAQYF. In nucleotides, the CDR3 is TGTGCCAGCAGCTTAGTGGCCTGGCGCAATGCGCAGTACTTC. V is TRBV7-8 and J is TRBJ2-1; no firm D call. Near its end, the DNA agrees better with TRBJ2-7, so the J call may be wrong. The CDR3 covers 14 residues. Germline values: CDR1 SGHVS, CDR2 FQNEAQ.

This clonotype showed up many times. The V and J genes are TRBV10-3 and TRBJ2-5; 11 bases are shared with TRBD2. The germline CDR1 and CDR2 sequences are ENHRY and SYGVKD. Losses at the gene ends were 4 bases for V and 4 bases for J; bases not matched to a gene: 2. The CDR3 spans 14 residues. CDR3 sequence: CAISGLAGGETQYF. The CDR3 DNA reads TGTGCCATCAGTGGGCTAGCGGGGGGAGAGACCCAGTACTTC.

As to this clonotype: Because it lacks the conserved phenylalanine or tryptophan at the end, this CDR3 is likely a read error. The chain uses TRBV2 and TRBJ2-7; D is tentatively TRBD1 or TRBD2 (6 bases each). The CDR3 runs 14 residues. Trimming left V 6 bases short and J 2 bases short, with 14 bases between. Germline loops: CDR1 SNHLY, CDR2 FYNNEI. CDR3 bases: TGTGCCAGCAGGGACGGGGGCACAGCCTACGAGCAGTACTGC. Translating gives CASRDGGTAYEQYC.

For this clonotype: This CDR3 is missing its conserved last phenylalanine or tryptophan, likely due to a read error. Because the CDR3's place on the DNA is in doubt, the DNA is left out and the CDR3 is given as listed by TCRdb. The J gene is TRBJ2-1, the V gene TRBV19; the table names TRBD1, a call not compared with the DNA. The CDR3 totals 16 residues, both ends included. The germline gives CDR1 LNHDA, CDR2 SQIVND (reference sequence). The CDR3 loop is CASSGTGTSSNEQFFG.

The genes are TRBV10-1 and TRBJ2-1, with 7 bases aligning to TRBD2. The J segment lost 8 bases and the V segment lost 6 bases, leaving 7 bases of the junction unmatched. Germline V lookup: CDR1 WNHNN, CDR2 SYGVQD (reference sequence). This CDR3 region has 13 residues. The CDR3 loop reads CASRGGAWDEQFF. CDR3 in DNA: TGCGCCAGCAGGGGAGGGGCGTGGGATGAGCAGTTCTTC.

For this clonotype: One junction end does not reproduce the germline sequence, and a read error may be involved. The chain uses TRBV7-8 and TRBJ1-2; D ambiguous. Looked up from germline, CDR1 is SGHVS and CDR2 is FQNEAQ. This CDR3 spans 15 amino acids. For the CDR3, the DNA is TGCGCCAGCAGCTTAGCGGGAGGGCCCAATTCTCAGTATACCTTC. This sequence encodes CASSLAGGPNSQYTF.